Each of the 15 T cell receptor beta chains below was sequenced from the same sample in a study of CD8 T cells in Susac syndrome. Random hexamers were used to reverse transcribe the RNA input (about 0.5 to 1 ug). TCRdb reanalysed the immunoSEQ multiplex PCR reads using MiXCR and keeps one entry per CDR3 protein. The sample consists of fewer than 150,000 distinct CDR3 sequences, roughly 95% of them appearing once. The sample was CD4+ T cells from PBMCs. The receptors were gathered from a human donor in good health.

The chain joins TRBV5-1 to TRBJ2-1, with 15 bases aligning to TRBD2. Germline CDR1 SGHRS, CDR2 YFSETQ. Trimming cost V 0 bases and J 7 bases; bases outside gene matches: 5. The CDR3 has 17 residues. CDR3 residues: CASSLEGLAGGMNEQFF. The CDR3 region has the DNA TGCGCCAGCAGCTTGGAGGGACTAGCGGGAGGAATGAATGAGCAGTTCTTC.

This clonotype appeared a few times. The chain recombines TRBV5-1 with TRBJ1-1; D is ambiguous. The length of the CDR3 is 15 residues. Germline assignment: CDR1 SGHRS and CDR2 YFSETQ. The V and J ends lost 6 bases and 4 bases respectively, with 19 bases between them. The CDR3 loop reads CASTLSPGRATEAFF. Here the CDR3 DNA reads TGCGCCAGCACTCTGTCCCCCGGACGCGCCACTGAAGCTTTCTTT.

J is TRBJ1-1 and V is TRBV7-2; D ambiguous. Trimming took off 3 bases at V and 1 base at J, with 9 bases between the two ends. The CDR3 has 14 amino acids. Per the germline V gene, CDR1 is SGHTA and CDR2 is FQGNSA. In DNA form, the CDR3 reads TGTGCCAGCAGCTTTAGGCGGGAGAACACTGAAGCTTTCTTT. Translated: CASSFRRENTEAFF. Filled out from reference TRBV7-2 and TRBJ1-1, the complete variable domain reads GAGVSQSPSNKVTEKGKDVELRCDPISGHTALYWYRQSLGQGLEFLIYFQGNSAPDKSGLPSDRFSAERTGGSVSTLTIQRTQQEDSAVYLCASSFRRENTEAFFGQGTRLTVV.

J is TRBJ1-4 and V is TRBV5-1; D not resolved. The CDR3 is made up of 14 amino acids. V was clipped by 1 base and J by 8 bases, with 12 bases between them. Germline CDR1 and CDR2: SGHRS and YFSETQ. The CDR3 is CASSLTDPEEKLFF. The CDR3 DNA is TGCGCCAGCAGCTTGACGGACCCCGAGGAAAAACTGTTTTTT.

This chain joins TRBV7-2 and TRBJ2-7, with D tentatively TRBD1 or TRBD2 (5 bases each). V dropped 6 bases and J dropped 2 bases, with 14 bases sitting between them. The CDR3 runs to 14 residues. Germline assignment: CDR1 SGHTA and CDR2 FQGNSA. Here the CDR3 reads CASSLGVGTYEQYF. The DNA of the CDR3 is TGTGCCAGCAGTCTGGGGGTAGGCACCTACGAGCAGTACTTC.

The V and J genes are TRBV3-1 and TRBJ2-5; 9 nucleotides align to TRBD2. CDR3 length equals 14 residues. V lost 1 base to trimming and J lost 5 bases; unmatched junction nucleotides: 2. Germline V gives CDR1 LGHDT, CDR2 YNNKEL (reference sequence). CDR3 protein: CASSQGSGRETQYF. CDR3 sequence (DNA): TGTGCCAGCAGCCAAGGGAGCGGGAGGGAGACCCAGTACTTC.

The chain links TRBV20-1 to TRBJ2-3; D possibly matches TRBD1 or TRBD2 (5 bases each). Trimming removed 6 bases at V and 0 bases at J, with 22 bases between. The CDR3 runs 17 residues. CDR1 is DFQATT and CDR2 is SNEGSKA in the germline V gene (reference sequence). Here the CDR3 DNA reads TGCAGTGCCACGGGACGGCCAAGTTGGGCTAGCACAGATACGCAGTATTTT. Translating it yields CSATGRPSWASTDTQYF.

The chain carries TRBV7-2 and TRBJ2-2; no clear D gene. The CDR3 contains 14 residues. V lost 5 bases and J lost 4, with 11 bases in between. The germline V gene encodes CDR1 SGHTA and CDR2 FQGNSA. As DNA, the CDR3 is TGTGCCAGCAGCGTACAGCCAGCCACCGGGGAGCTGTTTTTT. This encodes CASSVQPATGELFF.

The chain has TRBV28 and TRBJ2-3; 8 nucleotides agree with TRBD2. V was pared by 2 bases and J by 8 bases, with 9 bases of the junction left unmatched. The CDR3 totals 15 residues. From germline, CDR1 is MDHEN and CDR2 SYDVKM. The CDR3 sequence: CASSLPAGDVGTQYF. The CDR3 bases are TGTGCCAGCAGTTTACCAGCGGGAGACGTTGGTACGCAGTATTTT. Drawing the rest from reference TRBV28 and TRBJ2-3, the complete variable domain is DVKVTQSSRYLVKRTGEKVFLECVQDMDHENMFWYRQDPGLGLRLIYFSYDVKMKEKGDIPEGYSVSREKKERFSLILESASTNQTSMYLCASSLPAGDVGTQYFGPGTRLTVL.

This chain links TRBV28 with TRBJ2-7, with D uncertain. The germline CDR1 and CDR2 sequences are MDHEN and SYDVKM. V was shortened by 7 bases and J by 3 bases, with 10 bases between the two germline ends. This CDR3 has 12 amino acids. The CDR3 protein is CASTSHRYEQYF. CDR3 nucleotide sequence: TGTGCCAGCACCTCACATCGCTACGAGCAGTACTTC. The variable domain in full, completed from reference TRBV28 and TRBJ2-7, reads DVKVTQSSRYLVKRTGEKVFLECVQDMDHENMFWYRQDPGLGLRLIYFSYDVKMKEKGDIPEGYSVSREKKERFSLILESASTNQTSMYLCASTSHRYEQYFGPGTRLTVT.

The chain combines TRBV3-1 with TRBJ2-5; TRBD1 matches at 8 bases. In germline, CDR1 is LGHDT, CDR2 YNNKEL (reference sequence). J was trimmed by 4 bases and V by 6 bases; bases with no gene match: 4. The CDR3 extends over 13 amino acids. The CDR3 is CASSRTGGETQYF. The CDR3 DNA follows: TGTGCCAGCAGTCGCACAGGGGGAGAGACCCAGTACTTC.

This chain uses TRBV18 with TRBJ1-3; D not certain. CDR1 is KGHSH and CDR2 is LQKENI in the germline V gene. V was cut by 6 bases and J by 0 bases, with 9 bases left in between. The CDR3 spans 14 residues. The CDR3 DNA is TGTGCCAGCTCCGAGAGTAGCTCTGGAAACACCATATATTTT. Its protein is CASSESSSGNTIYF.

This chain links TRBV28 with TRBJ2-7; 8 bases are a match to TRBD2. The CDR3 is 13 amino acids. V shed 5 bases and J 7 bases; nucleotides not matched to a gene: 7. The V gene's germline CDR1 is MDHEN and CDR2 SYDVKM. DNA for the CDR3: TGTGCCAGCAGTCCAGGACTAGCTCGTGAGCAGTACTTC. This codes for CASSPGLAREQYF. The variable domain in full, completed from reference TRBV28 and TRBJ2-7, reads DVKVTQSSRYLVKRTGEKVFLECVQDMDHENMFWYRQDPGLGLRLIYFSYDVKMKEKGDIPEGYSVSREKKERFSLILESASTNQTSMYLCASSPGLAREQYFGPGTRLTVT.

This chain connects TRBV7-2 to TRBJ2-7; 7 bases map to TRBD1. With 1 base clipped from V and 3 bases from J, the junction kept 6 bases outside the gene matches. The CDR3 is made up of 15 amino acids. Germline loops: CDR1 SGHTA, CDR2 FQGNSA. The CDR3 spells CASSLDRGRFYEQYF. The CDR3 region has the DNA TGTGCCAGCAGCTTAGACAGGGGACGCTTCTACGAGCAGTACTTC.

The CDR3, as DNA: TGCAGCGTTCGGGGGCTAGCGGGAGCCGGGCAGTACTTC. It yields the protein CSVRGLAGAGQYF. The chain carries TRBV29-1 and TRBJ2-7; 10 nucleotides match TRBD2. The CDR3 is 13 amino acids. V was clipped by 5 bases and J by 9 bases; unmatched bases: 10. The V gene's germline CDR1 is SQVTM and CDR2 ANQGSEA.